The rows below give T cell receptor beta chains drawn from one sample of a study of cytomegalovirus exposure and HLA in healthy donors. Libraries were prepared by immunoSEQ multiplex PCR; TCRdb keeps only in-frame clonotypes and omits some of them. The sample gives 160,000 or so clones, around 83% of which show up once; 5% to 7% is in the top ten. Sequenced sample: PBMCs. These receptors originate from a man between 45 and 60 years old in good health and CMV-seropositive. CDR3s include the opening cysteine and the closing phenylalanine or tryptophan. The D gene is left open where the match is weak. Not all rows give a size; the values are once, few, many and, for expanded clones, a class.

TRBD1	14	TRBV5-4	TRBJ1-2	NA	CASSVTGGGDGYTF	TGTGCCAGCAGCGTTACAGGGGGAGGGGATGGCTACACCTTC
TRBD1	14	TRBV19	TRBJ1-2	once	CASSLGTAGDGYTF	TGTGCCAGTAGTCTCGGGACAGCAGGAGATGGCTACACCTTC
NA	11	TRBV2	TRBJ1-2	NA	CASSRQDGYTF	TGTGCCAGCAGTCGCCAGGATGGCTACACCTTC
NA	13	TRBV14	TRBJ1-2	NA	CASSQDIYYGYTF	TGTGCCAGCAGCCAAGATATTTACTATGGCTACACCTTC
TRBD2	17	TRBV6-4	TRBJ2-3	NA	CASSDSPTSGITDTQYF	TGTGCCAGCAGTGACTCGCCGACTAGCGGGATAACAGATACGCAGTATTTT
TRBD2	15	TRBV7-9	TRBJ2-3	NA	CASSQEAGKTDTQYF	TGTGCCAGCAGCCAGGAAGCGGGAAAAACAGATACGCAGTATTTT
TRBD1	14	TRBV29-1	TRBJ2-1	NA	CSVEGQVSTDEQFF	TGCAGCGTTGAGGGACAGGTATCAACGGATGAGCAGTTCTTC
NA	12	TRBV9	TRBJ1-1	NA	CASGQMNTEAFF	TGTGCCAGCGGGCAAATGAACACTGAAGCTTTCTTT
NA	11	TRBV20-1	TRBJ2-1	once	CSAREGARQFF	TGCAGTGCTAGAGAGGGGGCCAGACAGTTCTTC
NA	12	TRBV5-4	TRBJ1-6	NA	CASSLADSPLHF	TGTGCCAGCAGCCTGGCTGATTCACCCCTCCACTTT
TRBD1	15	TRBV6-1	TRBJ2-5	NA	CASSEKTGGQETQYF	TGTGCCAGCAGTGAAAAAACAGGGGGCCAAGAGACCCAGTACTTC
NA	15	TRBV19	TRBJ2-4	NA	CASSMGRGSPSIQYF	TGTGCCAGTAGTATGGGCAGGGGCTCCCCATCCATTCAGTACTTC
NA	13	TRBV7-9	TRBJ2-7	once	CASSQFGLYEQYF	TGTGCCAGCAGCCAATTCGGGTTATACGAGCAGTACTTC
TRBD1	12	TRBV27	TRBJ1-1	few	CASSWGQGKAFF	TGTGCCAGCAGTTGGGGACAGGGAAAAGCTTTCTTT
NA	17	TRBV5-1	TRBJ2-1	few	CASSLDGGGIVYNEQFF	TGCGCCAGCAGCTTGGATGGTGGCGGGATAGTCTACAATGAGCAGTTCTTC
TRBD1	17	TRBV11-2	TRBJ1-1	NA	CASSSYPRTGVDTEAFF	TGTGCCAGCAGCTCCTACCCTCGGACAGGGGTTGATACTGAAGCTTTCTTT
NA	15	TRBV5-1	TRBJ2-5	NA	CASSFGLLGGETQYF	TGCGCCAGCAGCTTCGGTCTGTTGGGGGGAGAGACCCAGTACTTC
TRBD1	13	TRBV6-1	TRBJ1-5	NA	CATWDRGDQPQHF	TGTGCCACTTGGGACAGGGGAGATCAGCCCCAGCATTTT
TRBD2	17	TRBV7-3	TRBJ2-3	few	CASSPGTSGGQGRAQYF	TGTGCCAGCAGTCCCGGGACTAGCGGGGGGCAGGGACGGGCGCAGTATTTT
TRBD2	15	TRBV6-1	TRBJ2-2	NA	CASSEGSGSAGELFF	TGTGCCAGCAGTGAGGGGAGCGGGAGCGCCGGGGAGCTGTTTTTT
TRBD1	16	TRBV19	TRBJ1-5	NA	CASVDREVFSNQPQHF	TGTGCCAGTGTCGACAGGGAAGTTTTTAGCAATCAGCCCCAGCATTTT
TRBD2	16	TRBV7-2	TRBJ2-1	NA	CASSLGTSGIDNEQFF	TGTGCCAGCAGCTTGGGGACTAGCGGGATCGACAATGAGCAGTTCTTC
NA	13	TRBV2	TRBJ1-3	NA	CASTQVSGNTIYF	TGTGCCAGCACCCAGGTCTCTGGAAACACCATATATTTT
TRBD1	15	TRBV5-1	TRBJ2-2	NA	CASSRGQGGTGELFF	TGCGCCAGCAGCCGGGGACAGGGAGGCACCGGGGAGCTGTTTTTT
NA	13	TRBV2	TRBJ1-5	NA	CASRQASNQPQHF	TGTGCCAGCAGGCAGGCTAGCAATCAGCCCCAGCATTTT
NA	16	TRBV5-4	TRBJ1-2	NA	CASSSGARDGNYGYTF	TGTGCCAGCAGCTCAGGTGCGAGAGACGGAAACTATGGCTACACCTTC